The source of this T cell receptor beta chain is a study of monozygotic twins with inflammatory bowel disease. Whole blood supplied total RNA, and T cells were not sorted. The study's findings and limits: Support was absent for any single strong signal or clonotype linked to IBD.

A word on this clonotype: Its specificity is unknown.

TCRdb derives one entry per CDR3 protein from the 5' RACE reads, leaving out DNA. The sample shows 350,000 to 500,000 distinct CDR3 sequences, and 2.4% sits with its ten largest clones. This CDR3 has 19 amino acids. Germline values: CDR1 MNHEY, CDR2 SMNVEV (reference sequence). The source of this sequence is a human donor with ulcerative colitis or Crohn's disease, or a healthy co-twin of an affected twin (not recorded which). V usage is TRBV27 and J usage is TRBJ2-5; TCRdb picks TRBD2, but there is no DNA to check that call. Sequencing was performed on blood. CDR3 in amino acids: CASSFRGSGGGSIKETQYF.